The clone carrying this T cell receptor (beta chain) counts as medium-sized by frequency. The data derive from a study of T cell clusters in autoimmune cytopenias. Germline V lookup: CDR1 SQVTM, CDR2 ANQGSEA. This CDR3 contains 15 residues. One tube held mixed TRB-A and TRB-B primer pools for touch-down PCR. From its re-call of the multiplex PCR reads, TCRdb lists each CDR3 protein once, without DNA. This listing includes around 4,100 distinct CDR3 sequences. TRB amplification used roughly 250 ng of peripheral blood genomic DNA. This sample was also put to use in a study of T cell repertoires in aging, cancer and after chemotherapy. That investigation notes: Untreated cancer patients had significantly lower blood TCR diversity than age-matched healthy donors.

Sequencing was performed on peripheral blood. The V gene is TRBV29-1, the J gene TRBJ2-7; there is no DNA to check the TCRdb D call of TRBD1. The TCR originated in a human donor in good health. CDR3: CSGWNGTGWGYEQYF.